The present T cell receptor (beta chain) was sequenced within a study of cytomegalovirus exposure and HLA in healthy donors. Both 60 Vbeta primers and 13 Jbeta primers went into the PCR. The assay was immunoSEQ multiplex PCR, and TCRdb's table has in-frame clones only and misses some. The sample has approximately 100,000 clones, around 79% seen once. General observations from the study: TCR beta V- and J-gene trimming was later associated with a missense DCLRE1C variant. CMV antigen specificity of a few CMV-associated chains was confirmed in vitro.

As to this clone: Its specificity is unknown.

The source material was PBMCs. The sequence was collected from a woman in her forties in good health and CMV-seronegative.

The CDR3 spells CASSFGTSGYEQYF. The CDR3 DNA sequence: TGTGCCAGCAGCTTTGGGACTAGCGGTTACGAGCAGTACTTC. The gene calls are TRBV11-2 and TRBJ2-7, with TRBD2 identical over 11 bases. Germline CDR1 SGHAT, CDR2 FQNNGV. This CDR3 spans 14 amino acids. After removal of 3 bases from V and 4 bases from J, the junction contained 2 bases not matched to a gene.